The 16 T cell receptor beta chains given below trace back to one sample, sequenced in a study of blood T cell repertoires in COVID-19. TCRdb's copy holds only in-frame clones and misses some; the assay was immunoSEQ multiplex PCR. Found here are about 210,000 clones, around 82% of them singletons; the top ten hold roughly 2.8%. The sample taken for sequencing was peripheral blood. These receptors originate from a man in his forties or fifties with active or convalescent COVID-19.

Details on this clone: The junction and the germline gene differ at one end; a read error may be behind it. J is TRBJ2-7 and V is TRBV4-1; 9 positions match TRBD1. CDR1 is MGHRA, CDR2 YSYEKL, per germline. CDR3 length: 14 amino acids. In DNA, the CDR3 is TGCGCCAGCAGCCAAGATAGGGGACAGGGTCTTTTTCTCTTC. Protein sequence: CASSQDRGQGLFLF.

This chain joins TRBV28 and TRBJ1-4, with TRBD1 identical over 8 bases. Germline loops: CDR1 MDHEN, CDR2 SYDVKM. CDR3 length: 14 residues. V shed 6 bases and J 7 bases; nucleotides not matched to a gene: 7. The DNA of the CDR3 is TGTGCCAGCAGGAACAGGGGGGGGATTGAAAAACTGTTTTTT. Protein sequence: CASRNRGGIEKLFF.

The rearrangement uses TRBV15 and TRBJ2-1; perhaps TRBD2 as D (6 bases). The V end lost 8 bases, the J end lost 3 bases, and 11 bases lay between the germline ends. This CDR3 contains 13 residues. The germline gives CDR1 LNHNV, CDR2 YYDKDF (reference sequence). CDR3 DNA sequence: TGTGCCACCGGGCTAGCGAACTACAATGAGCAGTTCTTC. It yields the protein CATGLANYNEQFF.

Only a few counts were recorded for this clone. The chain uses TRBV4-3 and TRBJ1-6, with D possibly matching TRBD1 (6 bases). The CDR3 is 18 amino acids. V was pared by 0 bases and J by 7 bases, with 19 bases between. The V gene's germline CDR1 is LGHNA and CDR2 YSLEER. CDR3 nucleotides: TGCGCCAGCAGCCAAGAAGTCCGCAGGGGTCTAGGGAATTCACCCCTCCACTTT. This codes for CASSQEVRRGLGNSPLHF.

Points on this clone: Other DNA sequences in this specimen translate into the identical CDR3. V usage is TRBV19 and J usage is TRBJ2-5; 8 bases align to TRBD2. The germline V gene encodes CDR1 LNHDA and CDR2 SQIVND (reference sequence). This CDR3 spans 13 amino acids. The ends lost 6 bases at V and 4 bases at J; junction bases unmatched: 4. The CDR3 loop reads CASSTGTRETQYF. In nucleotides, the CDR3 is TGTGCCAGTAGCACCGGGACTAGAGAGACCCAGTACTTC. Combining the CDR3 with reference TRBV19 and TRBJ2-5 gives the whole variable domain DGGITQSPKYLFRKEGQNVTLSCEQNLNHDAMYWYRQDPGQGLRLIYYSQIVNDFQKGDIAEGYSVSREKKESFPLTVTSAQKNPTAFYLCASSTGTRETQYFGPGTRLLVL.

The genes are TRBV9 and TRBJ2-7; unclear D gene. Trimming cost V 0 bases and J 0 bases, with 7 bases left between them. The CDR3 length is 14 residues. Per germline, CDR1 SGDLS and CDR2 YYNGEE. The CDR3 sequence is CASSVVPDSYEQYF. For the CDR3, the DNA is TGTGCCAGCAGCGTAGTACCAGACTCCTACGAGCAGTACTTC.

The CDR3 is CASSQTNVDGTSGRAMTGELFF. The DNA of the CDR3 is TGTGCCAGCAGCCAAACCAACGTAGACGGGACTAGCGGGAGGGCGATGACCGGGGAGCTGTTTTTT. This chain connects TRBV13 to TRBJ2-2; TRBD2 agrees at 16 bases. After removal of 5 bases from V and 5 bases from J, the junction contained 20 bases not matched to a gene. CDR3 length equals 22 residues. Germline lookup yields CDR1 PRHDT and CDR2 FYEKMQ (reference sequence).

This clone came up once. The CDR3 nucleotides are TGTGCCAGCAGCCCCCTCACAGGGGGCAGTTATAATTCACCCCTCCACTTT. This codes for CASSPLTGGSYNSPLHF. V and J are TRBV7-9 and TRBJ1-6, with TRBD1 matching over 9 bases. Trimming took 5 bases from V and 4 from J; bases not matched to a gene: 9. Germline CDR1 and CDR2: SEHNR and FQNEAQ (reference sequence). The CDR3 runs 17 residues.

The V call is TRBV3-1 (or the pseudogene TRBV3-2), the J call TRBJ2-3, with 12 bases lining up with TRBD2. The CDR3 runs to 17 residues. The ends lost 2 bases at V and 1 base at J; junction bases unmatched: 4. Germline assignment: CDR1 LGHDT and CDR2 YNNKEL (reference sequence). The CDR3 loop is CASSQRRLAGGTDTQYF. CDR3 coding DNA: TGTGCCAGCAGCCAAAGGCGACTAGCGGGAGGCACAGATACGCAGTATTTT.

The chain links TRBV13 to TRBJ2-7; 8 bases fit TRBD2. The V gene's germline CDR1 is PRHDT and CDR2 FYEKMQ (reference sequence). This CDR3 contains 16 residues. J was trimmed by 7 bases and V by 5 bases; bases with no gene match: 16. CDR3 sequence reads: CASSTPPGGGFREQYF. CDR3 coding DNA: TGTGCCAGCAGCACGCCCCCCGGGGGGGGGTTTCGGGAGCAGTACTTC.

This clone was counted between two and nine times. The chain joins TRBV28 to TRBJ1-2; 8 bases match TRBD1. This CDR3 region has 15 residues. Germline CDR1 and CDR2: MDHEN and SYDVKM. V trimming: 5 bases; J trimming: 4 bases; junction bases outside the gene matches: 9. CDR3 region: CASSPPQGGAYGYTF. CDR3 bases: TGTGCCAGCAGTCCACCACAGGGGGGGGCCTATGGCTACACCTTC.

V gene TRBV18 combines with J gene TRBJ1-2; weak D call: TRBD1 (5 bases). This CDR3 has 13 residues. Germline CDR1 reads KGHSH; CDR2 reads LQKENI. The V end lost 5 bases, the J end lost 5 bases, and 12 bases lay between the germline ends. The chain's CDR3 is CASSADSSYGYTF. CDR3 DNA sequence: TGTGCCAGCTCAGCCGACAGTTCTTATGGCTACACCTTC.

V is TRBV29-1 and J is TRBJ2-1; 9 bases align to TRBD1. The junction had 8 bases not matched to a gene; V was cut back by 7 bases and J by 10 bases. The CDR3 extends over 12 amino acids. Per germline, CDR1 SQVTM and CDR2 ANQGSEA. In DNA, the CDR3 is TGCAGCGCTGGAACAGGGGGCGTGGAGCAGTTCTTC. This sequence encodes CSAGTGGVEQFF.

V and J are TRBV29-1 and TRBJ2-3; 8 bases map to TRBD1. J lost 2 bases, V lost 5 bases, and 9 bases had no gene match. The germline V gene has CDR1 SQVTM and CDR2 ANQGSEA. The CDR3 covers 15 residues. CDR3 coding DNA: TGCAGCGTTTCCCCGGGGACAGGACTCACAGATACGCAGTATTTT. Its protein is CSVSPGTGLTDTQYF.

CDR3 nucleotides: TGTGCCACCAGCAGAGACTTACATTCCACCTTC. It yields the protein CATSRDLHSTF. This rearrangement joins TRBV15 to TRBJ1-2; D gene ambiguous. Trimming removed 0 bases from V and 13 bases from J, with 9 bases in between. CDR1 is LNHNV and CDR2 is YYDKDF in the germline V gene (reference sequence). The CDR3 totals 11 residues.

This clone was seen only a few times. Other nucleotide sequences from this sample produce the same CDR3. The chain uses TRBV12-5 and TRBJ1-2, with 7 bases lining up with TRBD1. The ends lost 6 bases at V and 0 bases at J; junction bases unmatched: 7. Germline values: CDR1 LGHNT, CDR2 FRNRAP. The CDR3 length is 15 residues. The CDR3 DNA follows: TGTGCTAGTGGCTCCGGGACAGCCTCTAACTATGGCTACACCTTC. Encoded protein: CASGSGTASNYGYTF.